This T cell receptor beta chain was observed in a study of PD-1 blockade in classical Hodgkin lymphoma. Overall study results and limits: Although disease activity or prior therapy may be involved, causes of the repertoire differences remain undefined. Healthy donors were reported to have higher baseline TCR diversity than newly diagnosed patients.

Germline values: CDR1 SGHNT, CDR2 YYREEE (reference sequence). The CDR3 contains 15 residues. The V end was cut by 4 bases, the J end by 0 bases, with 14 bases between. Worth noting for this clone: Antigen unknown.

Every patient relapsed after autologous stem cell transplantation, and brentuximab vedotin exposure varied. Sequencing was performed with immunoSEQ multiplex PCR; in TCRdb, only in-frame clones are kept and a portion is missing. The sample carries 25,000 to 30,000 clones, 67% recorded once. The receptor's source is a human donor with classical Hodgkin lymphoma. The source material was peripheral blood mononuclear cells (PBMCs), sampled before the second cycle of nivolumab. The chain recombines TRBV5-4 with TRBJ2-7; tentative D call: TRBD2 (5 bases). This chain's CDR3 is CASSRDALSSYEQYF. DNA for the CDR3: TGTGCCAGCAGCCGGGATGCGTTGAGCTCCTACGAGCAGTACTTC.